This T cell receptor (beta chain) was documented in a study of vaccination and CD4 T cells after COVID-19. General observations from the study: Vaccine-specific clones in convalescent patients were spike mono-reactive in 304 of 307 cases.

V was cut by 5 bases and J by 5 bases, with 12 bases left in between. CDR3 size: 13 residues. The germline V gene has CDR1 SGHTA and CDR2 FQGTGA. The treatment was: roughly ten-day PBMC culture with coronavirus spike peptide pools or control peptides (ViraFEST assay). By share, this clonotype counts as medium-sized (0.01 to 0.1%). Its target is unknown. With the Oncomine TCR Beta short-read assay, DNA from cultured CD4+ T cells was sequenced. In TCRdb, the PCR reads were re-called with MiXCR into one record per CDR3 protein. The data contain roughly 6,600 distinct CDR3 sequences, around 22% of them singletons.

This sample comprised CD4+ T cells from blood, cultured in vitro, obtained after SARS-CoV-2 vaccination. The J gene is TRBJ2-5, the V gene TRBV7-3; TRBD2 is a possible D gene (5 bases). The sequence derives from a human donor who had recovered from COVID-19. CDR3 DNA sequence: TGTGCCAGCAGCAATGCCCGAGGGGAGACCCAGTACTTC. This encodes CASSNARGETQYF.